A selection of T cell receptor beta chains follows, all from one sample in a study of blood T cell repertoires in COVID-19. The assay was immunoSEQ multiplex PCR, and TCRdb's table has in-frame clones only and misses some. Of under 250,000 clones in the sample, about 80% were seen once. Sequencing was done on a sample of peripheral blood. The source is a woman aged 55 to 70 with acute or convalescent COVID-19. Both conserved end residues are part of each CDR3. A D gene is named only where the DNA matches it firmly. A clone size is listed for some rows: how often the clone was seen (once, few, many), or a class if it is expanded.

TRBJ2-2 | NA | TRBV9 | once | TGTGCCAGCAGCGTAGACGAGGCTAGCGCGTCCACCGGGGAGCTGTTTTTT | CASSVDEASASTGELFF
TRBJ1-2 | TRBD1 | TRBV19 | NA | TGTGCCAGTAGTGGCAGGGGGCAAGGTTCGGGCTACACCTTC | CASSGRGQGSGYTF
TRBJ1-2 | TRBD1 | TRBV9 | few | TGTGCCAGCAGCCCCCAGAGGGGGCCCTATGGCTACACCTTC | CASSPQRGPYGYTF
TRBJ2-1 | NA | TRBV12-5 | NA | TGTGCTAGTGGTTTGGTATTGAAGAGCTCCTACAATGAGCAGTTCTTC | CASGLVLKSSYNEQFF
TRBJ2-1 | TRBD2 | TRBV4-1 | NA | TGCGCCAGCAGCCAAGCCGGGACTAGCTCCTACAATGAGCAGTTCTTC | CASSQAGTSSYNEQFF
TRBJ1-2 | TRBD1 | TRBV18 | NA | TGTGCCAGCTCACCCGGTTTGGACAGGGAGAATGGCTACACCTTC | CASSPGLDRENGYTF
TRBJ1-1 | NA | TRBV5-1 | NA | TGCGCCAGCAGCTTGGCCAGTGGTCTTAACACTGAAGCTTTCTTT | CASSLASGLNTEAFF
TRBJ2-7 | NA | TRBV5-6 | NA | TGTGCCAGCGCATCTTCGGGTACGTCCTACGAGCAGTACTTC | CASASSGTSYEQYF
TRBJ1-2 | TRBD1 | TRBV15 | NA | TGTGCCACCAGCACTGCTGGGACAGCTCACTATGGCTACACCTTC | CATSTAGTAHYGYTF
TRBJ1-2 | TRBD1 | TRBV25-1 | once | TGTGCCAGCAGTGAGTTTGCGACAGGGACCGATGGCTACACCTTC | CASSEFATGTDGYTF
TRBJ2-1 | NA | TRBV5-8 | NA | TGTGCCAGCAGCTTGTTACAGGGTATCCCCCTCAATGAGCAGTTCTTC | CASSLLQGIPLNEQFF
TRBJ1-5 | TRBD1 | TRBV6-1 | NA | TGTGCCAGCAGTGAACTCGGTTTTCGGATAGGGGGCTATCAGCCCCAGCATTTT | CASSELGFRIGGYQPQHF
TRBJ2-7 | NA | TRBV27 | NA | TGTGCCAGCAGTTTAGACGGGGAAGGCTACGAGCAGTACTTC | CASSLDGEGYEQYF
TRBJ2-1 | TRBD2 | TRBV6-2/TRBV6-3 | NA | TGTGCCAGCAGCCAACGGCTGGGACTAGTCCTCAGGGAGCAGTTCTTC | CASSQRLGLVLREQFF
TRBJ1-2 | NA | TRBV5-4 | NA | TGTGCCAGCAGCTTGGCGGGGGGCGAGATCTCAATTAACTATGGCTACACCTTC | CASSLAGGEISINYGYTF
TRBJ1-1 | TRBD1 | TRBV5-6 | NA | TGTGCCAGCAGCCAACAGGGGGCCAACACTGAAGCTTTCTTT | CASSQQGANTEAFF
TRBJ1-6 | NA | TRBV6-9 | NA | TGTGCCAGCAGGCGGTGTTCACCCCTCCACTTT | CASRRCSPLHF